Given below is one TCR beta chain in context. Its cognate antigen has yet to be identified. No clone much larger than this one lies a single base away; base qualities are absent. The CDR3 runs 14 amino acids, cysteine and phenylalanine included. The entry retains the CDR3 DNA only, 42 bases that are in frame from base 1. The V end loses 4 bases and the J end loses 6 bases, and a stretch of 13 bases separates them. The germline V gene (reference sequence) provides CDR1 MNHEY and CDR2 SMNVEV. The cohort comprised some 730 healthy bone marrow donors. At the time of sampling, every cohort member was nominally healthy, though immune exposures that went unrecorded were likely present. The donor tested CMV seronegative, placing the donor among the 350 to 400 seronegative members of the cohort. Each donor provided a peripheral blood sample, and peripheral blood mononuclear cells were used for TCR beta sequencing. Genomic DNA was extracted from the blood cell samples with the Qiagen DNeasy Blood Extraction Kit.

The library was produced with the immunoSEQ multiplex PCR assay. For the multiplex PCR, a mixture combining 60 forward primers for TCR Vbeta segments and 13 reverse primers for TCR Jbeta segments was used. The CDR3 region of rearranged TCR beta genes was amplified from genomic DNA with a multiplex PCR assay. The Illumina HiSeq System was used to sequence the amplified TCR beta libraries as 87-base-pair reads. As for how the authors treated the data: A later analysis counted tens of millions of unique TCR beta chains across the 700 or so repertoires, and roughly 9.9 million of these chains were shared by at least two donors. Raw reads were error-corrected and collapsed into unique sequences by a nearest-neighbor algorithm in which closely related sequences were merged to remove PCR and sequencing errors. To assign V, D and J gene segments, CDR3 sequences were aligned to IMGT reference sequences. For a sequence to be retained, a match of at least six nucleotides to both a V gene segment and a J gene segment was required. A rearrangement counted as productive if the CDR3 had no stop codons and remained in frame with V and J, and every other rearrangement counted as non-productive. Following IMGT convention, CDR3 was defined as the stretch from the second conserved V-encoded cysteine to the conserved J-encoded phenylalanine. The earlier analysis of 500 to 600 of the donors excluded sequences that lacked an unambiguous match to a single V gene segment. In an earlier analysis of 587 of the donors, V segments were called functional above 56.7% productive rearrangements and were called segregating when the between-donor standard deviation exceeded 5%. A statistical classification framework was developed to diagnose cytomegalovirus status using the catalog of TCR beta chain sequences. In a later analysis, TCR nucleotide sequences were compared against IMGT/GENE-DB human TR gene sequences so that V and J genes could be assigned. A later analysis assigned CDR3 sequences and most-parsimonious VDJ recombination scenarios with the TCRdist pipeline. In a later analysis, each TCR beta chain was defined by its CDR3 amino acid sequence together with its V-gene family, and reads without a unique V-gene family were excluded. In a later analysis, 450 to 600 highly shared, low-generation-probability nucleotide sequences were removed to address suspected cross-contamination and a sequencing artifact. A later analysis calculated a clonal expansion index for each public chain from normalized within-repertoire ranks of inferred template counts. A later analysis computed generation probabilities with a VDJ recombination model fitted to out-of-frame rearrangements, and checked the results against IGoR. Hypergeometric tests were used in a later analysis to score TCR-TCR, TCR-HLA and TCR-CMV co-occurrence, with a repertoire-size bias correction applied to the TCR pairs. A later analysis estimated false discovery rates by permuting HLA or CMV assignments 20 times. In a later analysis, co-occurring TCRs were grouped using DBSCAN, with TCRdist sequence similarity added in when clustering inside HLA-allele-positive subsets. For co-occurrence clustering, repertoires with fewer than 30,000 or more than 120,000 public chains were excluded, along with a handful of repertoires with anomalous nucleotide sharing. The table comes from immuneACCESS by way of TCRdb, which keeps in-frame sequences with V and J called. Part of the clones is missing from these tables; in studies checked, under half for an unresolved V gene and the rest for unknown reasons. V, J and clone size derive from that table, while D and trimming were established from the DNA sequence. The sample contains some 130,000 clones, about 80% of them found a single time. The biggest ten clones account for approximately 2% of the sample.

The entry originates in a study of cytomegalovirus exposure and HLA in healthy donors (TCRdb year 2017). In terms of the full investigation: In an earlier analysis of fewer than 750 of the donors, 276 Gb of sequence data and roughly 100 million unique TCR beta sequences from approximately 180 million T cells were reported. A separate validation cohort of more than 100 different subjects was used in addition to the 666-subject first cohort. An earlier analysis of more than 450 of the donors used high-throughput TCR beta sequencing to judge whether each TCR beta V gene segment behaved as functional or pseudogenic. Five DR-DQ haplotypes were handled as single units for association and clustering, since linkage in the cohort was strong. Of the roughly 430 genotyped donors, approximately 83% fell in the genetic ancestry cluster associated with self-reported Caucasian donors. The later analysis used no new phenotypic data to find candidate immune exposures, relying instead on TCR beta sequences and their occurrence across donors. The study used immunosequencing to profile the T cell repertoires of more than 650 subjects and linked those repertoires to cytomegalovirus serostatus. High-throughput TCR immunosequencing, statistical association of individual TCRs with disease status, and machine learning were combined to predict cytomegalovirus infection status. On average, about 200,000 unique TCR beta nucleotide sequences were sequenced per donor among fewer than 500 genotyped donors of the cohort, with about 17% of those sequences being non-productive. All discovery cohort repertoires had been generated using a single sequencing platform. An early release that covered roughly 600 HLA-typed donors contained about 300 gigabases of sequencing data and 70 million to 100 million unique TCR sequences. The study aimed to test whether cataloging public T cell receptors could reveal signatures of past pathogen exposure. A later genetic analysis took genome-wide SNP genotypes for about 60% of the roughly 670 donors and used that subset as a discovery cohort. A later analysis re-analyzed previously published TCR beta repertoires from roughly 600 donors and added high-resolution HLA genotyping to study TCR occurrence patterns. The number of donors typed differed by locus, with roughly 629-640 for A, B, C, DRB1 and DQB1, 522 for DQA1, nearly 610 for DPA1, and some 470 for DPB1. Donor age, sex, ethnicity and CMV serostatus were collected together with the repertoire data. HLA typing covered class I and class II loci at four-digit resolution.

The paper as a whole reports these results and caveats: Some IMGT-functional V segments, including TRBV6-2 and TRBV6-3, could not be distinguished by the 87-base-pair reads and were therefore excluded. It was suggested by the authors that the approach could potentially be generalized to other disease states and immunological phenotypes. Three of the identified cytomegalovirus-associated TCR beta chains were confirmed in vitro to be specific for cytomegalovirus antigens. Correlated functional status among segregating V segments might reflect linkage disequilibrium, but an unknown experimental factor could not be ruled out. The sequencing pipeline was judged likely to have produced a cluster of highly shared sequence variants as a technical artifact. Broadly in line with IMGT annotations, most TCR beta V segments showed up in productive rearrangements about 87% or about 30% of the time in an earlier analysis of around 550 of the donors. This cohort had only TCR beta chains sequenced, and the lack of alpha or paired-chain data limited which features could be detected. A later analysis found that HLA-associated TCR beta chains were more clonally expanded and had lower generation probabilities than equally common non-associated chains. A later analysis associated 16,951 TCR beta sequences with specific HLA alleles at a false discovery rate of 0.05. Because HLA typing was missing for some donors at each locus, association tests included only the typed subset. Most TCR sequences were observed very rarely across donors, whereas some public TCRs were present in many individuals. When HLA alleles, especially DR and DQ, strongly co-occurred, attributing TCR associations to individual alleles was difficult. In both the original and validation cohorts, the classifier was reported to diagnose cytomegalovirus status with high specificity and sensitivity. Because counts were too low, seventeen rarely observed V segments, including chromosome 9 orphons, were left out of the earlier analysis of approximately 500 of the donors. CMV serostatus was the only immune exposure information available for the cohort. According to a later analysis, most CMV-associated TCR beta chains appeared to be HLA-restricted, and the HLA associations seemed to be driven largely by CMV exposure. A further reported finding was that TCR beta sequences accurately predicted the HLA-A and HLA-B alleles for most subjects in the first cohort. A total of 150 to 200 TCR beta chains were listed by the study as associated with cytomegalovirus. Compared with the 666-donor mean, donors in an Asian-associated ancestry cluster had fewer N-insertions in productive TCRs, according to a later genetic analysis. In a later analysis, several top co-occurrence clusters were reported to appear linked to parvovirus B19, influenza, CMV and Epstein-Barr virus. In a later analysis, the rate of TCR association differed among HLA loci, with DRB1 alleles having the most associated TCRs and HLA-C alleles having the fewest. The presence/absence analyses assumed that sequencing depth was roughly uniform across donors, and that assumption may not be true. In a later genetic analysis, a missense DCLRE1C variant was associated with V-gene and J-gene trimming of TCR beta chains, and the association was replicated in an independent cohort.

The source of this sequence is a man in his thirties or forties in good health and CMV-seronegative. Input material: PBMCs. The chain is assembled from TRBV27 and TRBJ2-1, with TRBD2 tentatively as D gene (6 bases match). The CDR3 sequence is CASSSGEIGNEQFF. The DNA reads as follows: TGTGCCAGCAGTTCGGGGGAGATAGGCAATGAGCAGTTCTTC.